This T cell receptor (beta chain) was sequenced for a study of memory CD4+ T cells and cytomegalovirus serostatus (dated by TCRdb to the late 2010s). Regarding the study in general: The cohort comprised about 33 healthy Belgian adults, 9 CMV seropositive and around 24 CMV seronegative. To replicate a published TCR-based CMV serostatus classifier, the study sequenced CD4+ memory TCRbeta repertoires from a Belgian cohort whose cytomegalovirus serostatus was known. The full study reports these points: Among the 164 previously reported CMV-associated TCRbeta sequences, some 70 showed up in the CD4+ memory repertoires, with each one found in between one and five individuals. CMV serostatus prediction reached a median bootstrapped AUC of about 0.96 with the original framework and 0.91 with a US-trained random forest. The original-framework classifier achieved a median bootstrapped AUC of almost 0.97 with a 95% CI of 0.76-1.00 on the Belgian cohort. Only CD4+CD45RO+ memory cells were sequenced, unlike the original study, which covered naive and memory CD4+ and CD8+ populations. Results were interpreted as suggesting that the CMV-associated TCR signature is largely present in the CD4+ memory repertoire.

The Quick-DNA Microprep Kit was used to extract genomic DNA from the sorted cells. Amplification of TCRbeta DNA was done with the immunoSEQ hsTCRbeta kit, following the protocol from the manufacturer. TCRbeta libraries were sequenced on an Illumina MiSeq instrument. Per the authors' processing: Following removal of out-of-frame sequences, a few million distinct TCRbeta sequences were retained, with an average of roughly 67,000 per individual. Each individual was scored according to the count of over 150 previously reported CMV-associated TCRbeta sequences and the total productive distinct TCRbeta count. A beta-binomial model was reimplemented in Python, and scikit-learn random forests with default parameters were trained on data from the US cohort. Classifier performance on the Belgian cohort was summarized as median AUC with percentile confidence intervals over 10,000 bootstrap iterations. In its TCRdb copy, this immuneACCESS table keeps in-frame sequences only and misses some clones. Where compared with another copy, unresolved V genes explain less than half of these, and the others have no known cause. That table gives V, J and clone size, and the DNA gave D and trimming. The sample data list 35,000 to 50,000 clones, and over 70% of these were observed just once. The ten largest make up 0.55% to 0.6% of the sample.

Single viable CD3+CD4+CD8-CD45RO+ cells were sorted as memory CD4+ T cells on a FACSAria II. To determine CMV serostatus, a Roche Elecsys assay was used that detects serum IgG against CMV pp150, pp28, p38 and p52. After the samples were thawed, total CD4+ T cells were enriched through positive selection using CD4 magnetic microbeads. Samples originated from another study that specifically interrogated the CD4+ T cell memory repertoire. Peripheral blood mononuclear cells were isolated and cryopreserved according to standard operating procedures, and serum was kept at -80 degrees C. The staining relied on CD3-PerCP (BW264/56), CD4-APC (RPA-T4), CD45RO-PE (UCHT1) and CD8-Pacific Orange (3B5) antibodies, and Sytox blue was used to exclude non-viable cells. CDR1 SGHRS and CDR2 YFSETQ are derived from the germline V gene. V is reduced by 4 bases and J by 6 bases, leaving a spacing of 14 bases between them. There are 15 amino acids in the CDR3, from cysteine to phenylalanine inclusive. CDR3 DNA only is kept here, 45 bases in frame from base 1.

For this clone: Its antigen is not yet known. No base-level quality is on record; no much larger clone is a single base apart.

The specimen sequenced was memory CD4+ T cells from blood. This clonotype was sampled from an adult in good health and CMV-seronegative. The rearrangement combines TRBV5-1 with TRBJ1-6; 6 matching bases give a weak D call of TRBD1. The nucleotide sequence reads TGCGCCAGCAGCCGGGACGGACAGACTAATTCACCCCTCCACTTT. This encodes CASSRDGQTNSPLHF.